Below, 16 T cell receptor beta chains from the same sample are listed, as sequenced in a study of CD8 T cells in Susac syndrome. After extraction with the RNeasy kit, about 0.45 to 1 ug of the RNA was reverse transcribed using random hexamers. TCRdb re-analysed the immunoSEQ multiplex PCR reads in MiXCR, keeping a single row per CDR3 protein. The profile shows approximately 57,000 distinct CDR3 sequences, over 90% of them singletons. Source material: CD8+ T cells from PBMCs. The source is a human donor with Susac syndrome.

The CDR3: CSVEVGTGTYEQYF. The CDR3 bases are TGCAGCGTTGAAGTAGGGACAGGGACCTACGAGCAGTACTTC. This sequence joins TRBV29-1 and TRBJ2-7; 9 nucleotides agree with TRBD1. The CDR3 extends over 14 amino acids. The germline CDR1 and CDR2 sequences are SQVTM and ANQGSEA. Trimming removed 1 base from V and 2 bases from J; junction bases left unmatched: 3.

This rearrangement joins TRBV3-1 to TRBJ1-2; no firm D call. The CDR3 is 15 amino acids. Germline CDR1 and CDR2: LGHDT and YNNKEL (reference sequence). V was cut by 4 bases and J by 4 bases, with 16 bases left in between. The CDR3 is CASSPTPGRPYGYTF. Here the CDR3 DNA reads TGTGCCAGCAGCCCAACCCCAGGAAGACCCTATGGCTACACCTTC.

This clonotype came up a few times. V gene TRBV13 combines with J gene TRBJ2-1; D call uncertain. The CDR3 sequence is 17 residues long. The germline gives CDR1 PRHDT, CDR2 FYEKMQ (reference sequence). With 5 bases removed from V and 1 base from J, the gap between germline ends came to 18 bases. CDR3 in DNA: TGTGCCAGCAGCACCACTGTAGGGTGGGCGTCCTACAATGAGCAGTTCTTC. Translating gives CASSTTVGWASYNEQFF.

V and J are TRBV30 and TRBJ1-4; 9 bases fit TRBD1. The V gene end was trimmed by 5 bases and the J gene end by 6 bases; junction bases not matched to a gene: 4. The V gene's germline CDR1 is GTSNPN and CDR2 SVGIG (reference sequence). The CDR3 covers 13 residues. The CDR3 is CAWGQGIDEKLFF. In DNA, the CDR3 is TGTGCCTGGGGACAGGGGATCGATGAAAAACTGTTTTTT. Variable domain in full (rest from reference TRBV30 and TRBJ1-4): SQTIHQWPATLVQPVGSPLSLECTVEGTSNPNLYWYRQAAGRGLQLLFYSVGIGQISSEVPQNLSASRPQDRQFILSSKKLLLSDSGFYLCAWGQGIDEKLFFGSGTQLSVL.

The V call is TRBV7-9, the J call TRBJ2-1, with 13 bases that match TRBD2. The V and J ends lost 5 bases and 7 bases, in that order; junction bases with no gene match: 11. From germline, CDR1 is SEHNR and CDR2 FQNEAQ (reference sequence). The CDR3 covers 17 residues. The CDR3 region is CASSKGTSGTARNEQFF. For the CDR3, the DNA is TGTGCCAGCAGCAAAGGGACTAGCGGGACGGCGAGGAATGAGCAGTTCTTC.

The V and J genes are TRBV2 and TRBJ2-7; 13 nucleotides align to TRBD2. V shed 7 bases, J shed 6 bases, and the junction held 6 bases outside the gene matches. The CDR3 totals 14 residues. The germline V gene has CDR1 SNHLY and CDR2 FYNNEI. CDR3 sequence reads: CASKTSGGAPEQYF. The CDR3 coding sequence is TGTGCCAGCAAAACTAGCGGGGGGGCCCCCGAGCAGTACTTC.

The V gene is TRBV29-1, the J gene TRBJ2-5, with 8 positions matching TRBD1. This CDR3 spans 13 amino acids. Germline assignment: CDR1 SQVTM and CDR2 ANQGSEA. J was trimmed by 2 bases and V by 7 bases; bases with no gene match: 6. CDR3 sequence: CSATDRGQETQYF. The DNA for the CDR3 is TGCAGCGCCACAGACAGGGGACAAGAGACCCAGTACTTC.

The chain employs TRBV28 and TRBJ2-6, with unresolved D. The CDR3 has 14 amino acids. From germline, CDR1 is MDHEN and CDR2 SYDVKM. Trimming shortened V by 6 bases and J by 0 bases, and 6 bases separated the two germline ends. CDR3 DNA: TGTGCCAGCAGCCCGGACTCTGGGGCCAACGTCCTGACTTTC. Its protein product is CASSPDSGANVLTF.

The chain links TRBV12-3 or TRBV12-4 to TRBJ1-2; TRBD1 aligns across 11 bases. The length of the CDR3 is 15 residues. Trimming cost V 6 bases and J 5 bases; bases outside gene matches: 8. The CDR3 protein is CASSFGQGAVYGYTF. The CDR3 nucleotides read TGTGCCAGCAGCTTTGGACAGGGGGCAGTGTATGGCTACACCTTC.

V usage is TRBV5-4 and J usage is TRBJ2-2; 12 bases are a match to TRBD2. The CDR3 is 16 amino acids. The V segment lost 2 bases and the J segment 6 bases; nucleotides outside the gene matches: 5. Germline loops: CDR1 SGHNT, CDR2 YYREEE (reference sequence). The CDR3 bases are TGTGCCAGCAGCTTTACTAGCGGGGGGCGTCCCGGGGAGCTGTTTTTT. Translated: CASSFTSGGRPGELFF.

The rearrangement links TRBV7-9 to TRBJ2-7; TRBD1 aligns across 7 bases. V shed 4 bases and J 2 bases; nucleotides not matched to a gene: 8. CDR1 and CDR2 (germline): SEHNR, FQNEAQ (reference sequence). The CDR3 extends over 15 amino acids. The CDR3 protein is CASSSPQGQPYEQYF. CDR3 DNA sequence: TGTGCCAGCAGCTCCCCTCAGGGACAGCCCTACGAGCAGTACTTC.

This clonotype is a singleton in its sample. This chain joins TRBV12-3 or TRBV12-4 and TRBJ1-2; D is uncertain. V was pared by 6 bases and J by 2 bases, with 7 bases between. The CDR3 extends over 12 amino acids. CDR3 region: CASSLTNYGYTF. The CDR3 bases are TGTGCCAGCAGCTTAACAAACTATGGCTACACCTTC.

This clonotype is a singleton in its sample. This sequence joins TRBV21-1 and TRBJ1-2; TRBD1, the table's D call, was not compared with the DNA. TRBV21-1 is assigned pseudogene status. This CDR3 region has 16 residues. The CDR3 reads CASSKGRKGANYGYTF. The CDR3 coding sequence is TGTGCCAGCAGCAAAGGGCGGAAAGGGGCCAACTATGGCTACACCTTC.

The genes are TRBV7-9 and TRBJ2-7; 9 bases agree with TRBD1. CDR1 and CDR2 (germline): SEHNR, FQNEAQ (reference sequence). V trimming: 8 bases; J trimming: 6 bases; junction bases outside the gene matches: 8. The CDR3 is 13 residues long. The CDR3 nucleotides are TGTGCCAGCCGACTTACAGGGGGCAGCGAGCAGTACTTC. Protein: CASRLTGGSEQYF.

This clonotype was counted a single time. V gene TRBV30 combines with J gene TRBJ2-4; TRBD2 agrees at 8 bases. Germline V CDR1 and CDR2: GTSNPN, SVGIG (reference sequence). The CDR3 loop spans 14 amino acids. The J segment lost 6 bases and the V segment lost 1 base, leaving 5 bases of the junction unmatched. In nucleotides, the CDR3 is TGTGCCTGGAGTGCGGGGGGGTTGGGAAACATTCAGTACTTC. Its translation is CAWSAGGLGNIQYF. Variable domain in full (rest from reference TRBV30 and TRBJ2-4): SQTIHQWPATLVQPVGSPLSLECTVEGTSNPNLYWYRQAAGRGLQLLFYSVGIGQISSEVPQNLSASRPQDRQFILSSKKLLLSDSGFYLCAWSAGGLGNIQYFGAGTRLSVL.

The CDR3 sequence is CASSLDGGMNYGYTF. CDR3 bases: TGTGCCAGCAGCTTAGATGGGGGGATGAACTATGGCTACACCTTC. V usage is TRBV7-2 and J usage is TRBJ1-2; maybe TRBD1 (5 bases). V gave up 1 base and J gave up 2 bases, with 11 bases separating them. The CDR3 spans 15 residues. Germline V gene data show CDR1 as SGHTA and CDR2 as FQGNSA.